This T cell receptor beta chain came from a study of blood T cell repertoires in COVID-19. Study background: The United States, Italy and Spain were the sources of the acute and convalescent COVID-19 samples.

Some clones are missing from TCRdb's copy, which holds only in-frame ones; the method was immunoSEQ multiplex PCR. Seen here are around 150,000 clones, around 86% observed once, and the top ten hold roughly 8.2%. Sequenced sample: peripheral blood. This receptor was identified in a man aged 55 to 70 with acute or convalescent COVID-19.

DNA of the CDR3: TGCGCCAGCAGCTTAATGGGTAGCGAAAACACCATATATTTT. Translation: CASSLMGSENTIYF. The chain employs TRBV5-1 and TRBJ1-3; D unresolved. This CDR3 has 14 amino acids. From germline, CDR1 is SGHRS and CDR2 YFSETQ. V lost 2 bases and J lost 6, with 12 bases in between.